The following is a TCR beta chain sequence with its context. Antigen unknown. This sample was taken from a study of T cell repertoires in cytomegalovirus infection. MiXCR was run by TCRdb on the reads, yielding one entry per CDR3 protein. This sample carries about 830,000 distinct CDR3 sequences, approximately 32% of them seen once, and the ten largest clones take approximately 13%. Germline assignment: CDR1 SGHTS and CDR2 YDEGEE. Losses at the gene ends were 1 base for V and 0 bases for J; bases not matched to a gene: 7. The CDR3 extends over 17 amino acids. Study outcomes and limitations: Public TCR beta family frequency separated CMV-and-HLA carriers, including in an independent cohort.

The chain joins TRBV5-8 to TRBJ2-5; 9 nucleotides align to TRBD1. The receptor comes from a human donor in good health (CMV status not recorded). Some clones in this sample may be carry-over from other donors' samples. The source was cultured CD8+ T cells from PBMCs, collected from culture after CMV antigen stimulation. The CDR3 loop reads CASSLFIGTGNQETQYF. The CDR3 region has the DNA TGTGCCAGCAGCTTGTTTATTGGGACAGGGAACCAAGAGACCCAGTACTTC.